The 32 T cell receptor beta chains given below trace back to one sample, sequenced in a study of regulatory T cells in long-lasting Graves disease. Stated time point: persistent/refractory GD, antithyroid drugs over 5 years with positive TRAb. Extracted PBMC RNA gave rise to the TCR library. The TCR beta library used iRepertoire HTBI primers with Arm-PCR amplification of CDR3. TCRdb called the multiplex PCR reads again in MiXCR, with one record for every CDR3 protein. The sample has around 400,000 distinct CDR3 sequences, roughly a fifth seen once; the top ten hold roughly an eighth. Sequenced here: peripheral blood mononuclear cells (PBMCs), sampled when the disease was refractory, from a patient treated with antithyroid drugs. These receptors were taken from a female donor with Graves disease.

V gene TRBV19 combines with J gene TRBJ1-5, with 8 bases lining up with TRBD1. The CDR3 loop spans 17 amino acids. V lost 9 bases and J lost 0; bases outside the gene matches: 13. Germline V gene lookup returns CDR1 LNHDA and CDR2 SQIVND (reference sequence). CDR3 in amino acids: CASYSGQGGYSNQPQHF. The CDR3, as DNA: TGTGCCAGCTACTCTGGACAGGGAGGTTATAGCAATCAGCCCCAGCATTTT. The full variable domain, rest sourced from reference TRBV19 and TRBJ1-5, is DGGITQSPKYLFRKEGQNVTLSCEQNLNHDAMYWYRQDPGQGLRLIYYSQIVNDFQKGDIAEGYSVSREKKESFPLTVTSAQKNPTAFYLCASYSGQGGYSNQPQHFGDGTRLSIL.

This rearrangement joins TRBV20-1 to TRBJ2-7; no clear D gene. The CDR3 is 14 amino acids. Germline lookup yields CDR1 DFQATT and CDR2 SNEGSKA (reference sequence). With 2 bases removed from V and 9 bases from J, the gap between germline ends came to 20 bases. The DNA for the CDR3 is TGCAGTGCTAGAAAGGCCGGTTCCTACGAGCGGCAGTACTTC. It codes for CSARKAGSYERQYF.

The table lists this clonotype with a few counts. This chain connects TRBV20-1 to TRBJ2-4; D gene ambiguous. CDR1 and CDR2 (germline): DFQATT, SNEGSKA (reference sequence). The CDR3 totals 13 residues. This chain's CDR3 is CSPLALAKNIQYF. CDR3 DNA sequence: TGCAGCCCTCTCGCGCTGGCCAAAAACATTCAGTACTTC.

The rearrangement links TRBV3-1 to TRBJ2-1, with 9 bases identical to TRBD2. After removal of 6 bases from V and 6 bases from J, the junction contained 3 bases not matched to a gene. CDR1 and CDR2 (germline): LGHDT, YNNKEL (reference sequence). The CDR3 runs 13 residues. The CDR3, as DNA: TGTGCCAGCAGTAGCGGGAGACCCAATGAGCAGTTCTTC. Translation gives CASSSGRPNEQFF.

As DNA, the CDR3 is TGCGCCAGCAGCCAAGTGGCGCTCCAAGAGACCCAGTACTTC. Encoded protein: CASSQVALQETQYF. The V call is TRBV4-1, the J call TRBJ2-5; the D is unclear. The V and J ends lost 1 base and 1 base respectively, with 7 bases between them. The CDR3 spans 14 residues. Per germline, CDR1 MGHRA and CDR2 YSYEKL.

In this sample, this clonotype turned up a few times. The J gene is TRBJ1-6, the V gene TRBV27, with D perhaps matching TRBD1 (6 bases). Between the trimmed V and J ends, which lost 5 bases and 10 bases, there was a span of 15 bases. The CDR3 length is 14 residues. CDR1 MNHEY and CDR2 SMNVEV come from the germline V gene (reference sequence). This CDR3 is CASSPQGRVSPLHF. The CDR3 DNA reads TGTGCCAGCAGTCCTCAGGGGCGGGTATCACCCCTCCACTTT.

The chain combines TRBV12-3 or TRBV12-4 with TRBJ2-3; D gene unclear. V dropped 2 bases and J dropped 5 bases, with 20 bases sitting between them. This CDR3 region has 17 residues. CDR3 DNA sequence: TGTGCCAGCAGTTTACTGGCTAATGTAGGGCAGCAAGATACGCAGTATTTT. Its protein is CASSLLANVGQQDTQYF.

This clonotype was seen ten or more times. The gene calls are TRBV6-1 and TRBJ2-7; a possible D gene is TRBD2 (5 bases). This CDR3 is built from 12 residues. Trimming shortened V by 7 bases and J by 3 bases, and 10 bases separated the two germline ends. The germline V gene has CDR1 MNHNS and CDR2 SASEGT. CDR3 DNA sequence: TGTGCCAGCACTTCACGGGGCTACGAGCAGTACTTC. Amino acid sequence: CASTSRGYEQYF.

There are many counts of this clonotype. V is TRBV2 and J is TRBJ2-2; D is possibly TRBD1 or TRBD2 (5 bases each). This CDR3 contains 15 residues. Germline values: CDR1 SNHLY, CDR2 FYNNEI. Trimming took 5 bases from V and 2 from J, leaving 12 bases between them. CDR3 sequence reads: CASSYKGPNTGELFF. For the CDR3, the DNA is TGTGCCAGCAGTTACAAGGGACCCAACACCGGGGAGCTGTTTTTT.

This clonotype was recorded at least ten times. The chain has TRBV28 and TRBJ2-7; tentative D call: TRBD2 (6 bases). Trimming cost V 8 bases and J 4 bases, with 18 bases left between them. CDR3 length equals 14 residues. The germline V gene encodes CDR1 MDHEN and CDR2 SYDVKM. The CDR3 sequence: CASRVLAGTYEQYF. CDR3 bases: TGTGCCAGCCGAGTTTTGGCGGGGACTTACGAGCAGTACTTC.

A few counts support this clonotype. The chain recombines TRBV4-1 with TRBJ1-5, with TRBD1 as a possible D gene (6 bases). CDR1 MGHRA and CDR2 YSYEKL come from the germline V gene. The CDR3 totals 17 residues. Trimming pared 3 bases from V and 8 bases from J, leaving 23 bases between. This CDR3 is CASSQVPLSAGAEPQHF. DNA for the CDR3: TGCGCCAGCAGCCAGGTCCCCCTCTCTGCAGGGGCTGAGCCCCAGCATTTT.

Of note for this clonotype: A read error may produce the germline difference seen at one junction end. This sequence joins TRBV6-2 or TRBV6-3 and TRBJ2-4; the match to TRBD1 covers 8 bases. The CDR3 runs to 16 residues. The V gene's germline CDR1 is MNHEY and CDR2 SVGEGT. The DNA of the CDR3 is TGTGCCAGCAGTGAATGGGACAGGCTAGCCAAAGACATTCAGTACTTC. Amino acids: CASSEWDRLAKDIQYF.

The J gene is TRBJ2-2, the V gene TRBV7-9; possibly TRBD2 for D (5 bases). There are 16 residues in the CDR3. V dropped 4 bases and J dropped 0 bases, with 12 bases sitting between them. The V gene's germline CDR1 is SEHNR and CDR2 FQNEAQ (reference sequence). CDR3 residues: CASSSRGYPNTGELFF. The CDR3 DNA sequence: TGTGCCAGCAGCTCCCGGGGTTACCCGAACACCGGGGAGCTGTTTTTT.

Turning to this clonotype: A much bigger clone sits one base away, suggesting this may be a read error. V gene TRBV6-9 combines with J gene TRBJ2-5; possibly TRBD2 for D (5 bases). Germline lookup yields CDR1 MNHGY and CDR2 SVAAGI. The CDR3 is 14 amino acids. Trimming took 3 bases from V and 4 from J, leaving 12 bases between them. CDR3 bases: TGTGCCAGCAGTTACCCGGACTCGCCAGAGACCCAGTACTTC. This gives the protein CASSYPDSPETQYF.

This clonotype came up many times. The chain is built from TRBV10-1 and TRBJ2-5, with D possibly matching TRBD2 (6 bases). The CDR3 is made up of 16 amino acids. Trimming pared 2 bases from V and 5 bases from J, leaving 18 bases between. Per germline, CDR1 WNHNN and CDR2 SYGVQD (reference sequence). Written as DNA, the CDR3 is TGCGCCAGCAGTGAGCGAAGGGGTGGGGGGATGGAGACCCAGTACTTC. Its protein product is CASSERRGGGMETQYF.

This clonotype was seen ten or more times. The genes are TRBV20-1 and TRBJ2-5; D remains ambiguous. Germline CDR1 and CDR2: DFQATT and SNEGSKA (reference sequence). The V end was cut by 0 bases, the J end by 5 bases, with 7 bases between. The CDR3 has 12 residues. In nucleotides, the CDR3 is TGCAGTGCTAGAGATGTGGGCGAGACCCAGTACTTC. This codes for CSARDVGETQYF.

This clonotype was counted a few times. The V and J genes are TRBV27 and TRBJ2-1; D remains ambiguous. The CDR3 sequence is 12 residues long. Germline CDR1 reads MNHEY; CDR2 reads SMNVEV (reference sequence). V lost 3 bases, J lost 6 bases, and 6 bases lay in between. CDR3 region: CASSFIGNEQFF. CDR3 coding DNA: TGTGCCAGCAGTTTTATCGGCAATGAGCAGTTCTTC.

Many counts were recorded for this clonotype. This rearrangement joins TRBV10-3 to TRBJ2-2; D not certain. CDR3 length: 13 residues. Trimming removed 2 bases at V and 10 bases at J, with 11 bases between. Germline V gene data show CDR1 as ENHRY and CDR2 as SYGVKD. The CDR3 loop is CAISERAPEELFF. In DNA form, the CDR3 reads TGTGCCATCAGTGAGCGAGCCCCTGAGGAGCTGTTTTTT.

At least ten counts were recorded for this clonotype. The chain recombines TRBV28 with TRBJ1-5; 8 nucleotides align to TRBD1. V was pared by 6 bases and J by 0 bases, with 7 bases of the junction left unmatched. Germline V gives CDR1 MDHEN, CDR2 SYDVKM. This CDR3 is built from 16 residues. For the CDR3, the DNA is TGTGCCAGCAGATCTAACAGGGGGTTTAGCAATCAGCCCCAGCATTTT. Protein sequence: CASRSNRGFSNQPQHF.

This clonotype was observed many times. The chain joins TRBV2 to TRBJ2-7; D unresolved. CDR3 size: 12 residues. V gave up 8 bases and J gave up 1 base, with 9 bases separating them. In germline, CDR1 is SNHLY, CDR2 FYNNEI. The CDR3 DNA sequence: TGTGCCAGCGTCGGCAGATCCTACGAGCAGTACTTC. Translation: CASVGRSYEQYF.

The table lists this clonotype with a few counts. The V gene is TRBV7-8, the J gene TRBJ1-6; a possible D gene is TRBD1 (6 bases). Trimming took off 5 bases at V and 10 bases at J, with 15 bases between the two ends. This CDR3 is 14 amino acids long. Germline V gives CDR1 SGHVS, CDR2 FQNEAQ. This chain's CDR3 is CASSQGTAQSPLHF. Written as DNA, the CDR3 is TGTGCCAGCAGCCAGGGGACGGCACAATCACCCCTCCACTTT.

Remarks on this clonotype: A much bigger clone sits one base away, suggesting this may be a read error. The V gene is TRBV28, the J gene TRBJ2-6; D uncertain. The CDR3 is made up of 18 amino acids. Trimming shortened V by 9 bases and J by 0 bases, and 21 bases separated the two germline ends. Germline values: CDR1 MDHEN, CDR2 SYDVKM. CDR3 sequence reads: CASSEVAEGNSGANVLTF. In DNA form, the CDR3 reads TGTGCCAGTTCCGAAGTGGCGGAAGGCAACTCTGGGGCCAACGTCCTGACTTTC.

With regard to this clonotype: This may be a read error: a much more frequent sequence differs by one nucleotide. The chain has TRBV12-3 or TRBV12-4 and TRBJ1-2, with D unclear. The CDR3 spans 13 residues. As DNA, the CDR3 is TGTGCCGGCAGTTTAAAGGGAAACTATGGCTACACCTTC. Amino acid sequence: CAGSLKGNYGYTF.

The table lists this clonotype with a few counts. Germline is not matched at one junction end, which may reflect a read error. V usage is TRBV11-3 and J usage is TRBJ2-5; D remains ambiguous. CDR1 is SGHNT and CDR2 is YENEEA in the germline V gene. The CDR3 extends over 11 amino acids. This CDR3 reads CVSSLRETQYF. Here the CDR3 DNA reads TGTGTCAGCAGCTTGCGGGAGACCCAGTACTTC.

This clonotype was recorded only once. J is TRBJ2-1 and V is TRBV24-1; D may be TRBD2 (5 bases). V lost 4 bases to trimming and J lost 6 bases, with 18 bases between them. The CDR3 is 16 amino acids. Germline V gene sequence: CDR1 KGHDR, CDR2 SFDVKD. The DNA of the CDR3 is TGTGCCACCAGTGAAGGTGGGTCAGAGGGTTCCAATGAGCAGTTCTTC. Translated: CATSEGGSEGSNEQFF.

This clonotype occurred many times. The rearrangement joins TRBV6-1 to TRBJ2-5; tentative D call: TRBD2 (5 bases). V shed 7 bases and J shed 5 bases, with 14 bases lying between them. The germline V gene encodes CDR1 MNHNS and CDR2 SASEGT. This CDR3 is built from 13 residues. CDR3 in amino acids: CASNSRTGETQYF. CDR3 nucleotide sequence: TGTGCCAGCAATTCTAGGACGGGGGAGACCCAGTACTTC.

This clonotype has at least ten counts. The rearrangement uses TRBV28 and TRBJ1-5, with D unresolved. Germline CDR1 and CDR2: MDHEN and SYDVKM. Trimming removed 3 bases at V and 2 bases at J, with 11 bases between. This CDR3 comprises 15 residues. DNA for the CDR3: TGTGCCAGCAGTTTGGTAGGTTTTGGCAATCAGCCCCAGCATTTT. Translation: CASSLVGFGNQPQHF. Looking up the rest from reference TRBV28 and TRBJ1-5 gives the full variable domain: DVKVTQSSRYLVKRTGEKVFLECVQDMDHENMFWYRQDPGLGLRLIYFSYDVKMKEKGDIPEGYSVSREKKERFSLILESASTNQTSMYLCASSLVGFGNQPQHFGDGTRLSIL.

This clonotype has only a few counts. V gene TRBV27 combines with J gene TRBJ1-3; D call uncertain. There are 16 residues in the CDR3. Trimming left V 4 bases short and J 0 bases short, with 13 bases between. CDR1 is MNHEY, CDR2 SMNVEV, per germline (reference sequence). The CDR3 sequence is CASSSTSDFSGNTIYF. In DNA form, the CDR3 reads TGTGCCAGCAGTTCAACTTCGGACTTCTCTGGAAACACCATATATTTT.

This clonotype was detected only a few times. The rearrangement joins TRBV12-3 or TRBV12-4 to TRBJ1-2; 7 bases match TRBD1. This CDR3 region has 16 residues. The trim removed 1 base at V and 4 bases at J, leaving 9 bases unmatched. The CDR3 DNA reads TGTGCCAGCAGTTTAGTCTCCGACAGGGCTGGCTATGGCTACACCTTC. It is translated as CASSLVSDRAGYGYTF.

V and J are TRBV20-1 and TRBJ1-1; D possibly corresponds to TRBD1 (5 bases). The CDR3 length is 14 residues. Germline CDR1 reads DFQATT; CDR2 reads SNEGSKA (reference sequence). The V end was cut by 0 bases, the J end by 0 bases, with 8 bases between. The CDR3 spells CSAREGLMNTEAFF. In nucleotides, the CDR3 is TGCAGTGCTAGAGAGGGGCTCATGAACACTGAAGCTTTCTTT.

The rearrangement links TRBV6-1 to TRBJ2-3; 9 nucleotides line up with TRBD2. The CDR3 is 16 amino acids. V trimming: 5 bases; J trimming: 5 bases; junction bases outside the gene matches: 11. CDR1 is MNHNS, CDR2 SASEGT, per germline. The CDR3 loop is CASSKGREGLRDTQYF. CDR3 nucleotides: TGTGCCAGCAGTAAGGGGCGGGAGGGCCTTAGAGATACGCAGTATTTT.

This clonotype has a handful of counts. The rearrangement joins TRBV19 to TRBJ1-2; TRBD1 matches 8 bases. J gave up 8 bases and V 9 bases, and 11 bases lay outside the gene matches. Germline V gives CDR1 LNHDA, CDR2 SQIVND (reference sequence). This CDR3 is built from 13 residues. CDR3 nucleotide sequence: TGTGCCAGCGGGGACAGGTGGTCACGCGGCTACACCTTC. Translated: CASGDRWSRGYTF.